The present T cell receptor (beta chain) was sequenced within a study of cytomegalovirus exposure and HLA in healthy donors. With 60 Vbeta and 13 Jbeta primers, the PCR was carried out. Using immunoSEQ multiplex PCR, the repertoire was profiled, and TCRdb retains in-frame clones only, with some absent. The data show fewer than 120,000 clones, more than 60% seen once. The CDR3 contains 14 residues. In germline, CDR1 is SEHNR, CDR2 FQNEAQ (reference sequence). With 5 bases clipped from V and 5 bases from J, the junction kept 8 bases outside the gene matches. The receptor comes from a man aged 25 to 40 in good health and CMV-seropositive. This chain joins TRBV7-9 and TRBJ2-5; 7 bases agree with TRBD1. Sequencing was performed on PBMCs. Here the CDR3 reads CASSHRQGPETQYF. CDR3 nucleotide sequence: TGTGCCAGCAGCCACCGACAGGGACCCGAGACCCAGTACTTC.